These 18 T cell receptor beta chains originate from one sample sequenced in a study of OX40 agonist ivuxolimab in advanced cancers. Sequenced by immunoSEQ multiplex PCR; TCRdb stores in-frame clones only, minus some. The sample lists 55,000 to 70,000 clones, about 80% occurring once. Sequenced here: CD4+ or CD8+ T cells sorted from blood, sampled in a trial of the OX40 agonist ivuxolimab. These receptors all stem from an adult with an advanced solid tumor such as melanoma, head and neck, liver or kidney cancer.

The DNA for the CDR3 is TGCGCCAGCAGCTTGGAAGGGTTCCACGAGCAGTACTTC. This gives the protein CASSLEGFHEQYF. The chain couples TRBV5-1 to TRBJ2-7; D ambiguous. V was trimmed by 0 bases and J by 5 bases, leaving 9 bases between them. Germline CDR1 reads SGHRS; CDR2 reads YFSETQ. The CDR3 sequence is 13 residues long.

The chain uses TRBV7-8 and TRBJ2-3, with D unresolved. Germline CDR1 reads SGHVS; CDR2 reads FQNEAQ. V was clipped by 3 bases and J by 4 bases, with 8 bases between them. CDR3 length equals 13 residues. The CDR3 bases are TGTGCCAGCAGCTTCATAGGACCAGATACGCAGTATTTT. Residues: CASSFIGPDTQYF.

The chain combines TRBV5-4 with TRBJ1-1; D is ambiguous. The V end was cut by 4 bases, the J end by 2 bases, with 12 bases between. The CDR3 covers 14 residues. Germline lookup yields CDR1 SGHNT and CDR2 YYREEE (reference sequence). The CDR3 region has the DNA TGTGCCAGCAGCACGGGATCACTAAACACTGAAGCTTTCTTT. It yields the protein CASSTGSLNTEAFF.

This clone was detected once. This rearrangement joins TRBV9 to TRBJ2-1, with a weak D call TRBD2 (5 bases). Trimming took off 1 base at V and 6 bases at J, with 14 bases between the two ends. Germline V gene lookup returns CDR1 SGDLS and CDR2 YYNGEE. The CDR3 length is 15 residues. The CDR3 sequence: CASSVNPHTSNEQFF. CDR3 sequence (DNA): TGTGCCAGCAGCGTAAACCCCCACACTAGCAATGAGCAGTTCTTC. Full variable domain (missing parts from reference TRBV9 and TRBJ2-1): DSGVTQTPKHLITATGQRVTLRCSPRSGDLSVYWYQQSLDQGLQFLIQYYNGEERAKGNILERFSAQQFPDLHSELNLSSLELGDSALYFCASSVNPHTSNEQFFGPGTRLTVL.

The rearrangement joins TRBV15 to TRBJ1-5; 8 bases agree with TRBD1. Germline CDR1 reads LNHNV; CDR2 reads YYDKDF (reference sequence). The V segment lost 0 bases and the J segment 4 bases; nucleotides outside the gene matches: 2. The CDR3 runs to 15 residues. This chain's CDR3 is CATSREQGENQPQHF. DNA for the CDR3: TGTGCCACCAGCAGAGAACAGGGGGAAAATCAGCCCCAGCATTTT.

DNA for the CDR3: TGTGCCAGCAGTGGAAGGGCGAGCACTACCACCATATATTTT. Amino acids: CASSGRASTTTIYF. The chain has TRBV6-1 and TRBJ1-3, with D uncertain. V was shortened by 4 bases and J by 9 bases, with 16 bases between the two germline ends. Looked up from germline, CDR1 is MNHNS and CDR2 is SASEGT. The CDR3 covers 14 residues.

The chain uses TRBV19 and TRBJ1-4, with TRBD1 as a possible D gene (6 bases). The V gene lost 5 bases and the J gene lost 10 bases, with 17 bases spanning the gap. CDR1 and CDR2 from the germline V gene are LNHDA and SQIVND (reference sequence). The CDR3 has 14 residues. CDR3: CASSATGNSGKLFF. The CDR3 DNA sequence: TGTGCCAGTAGTGCAACAGGGAATAGCGGAAAACTGTTTTTT.

This clone was recorded once. CDR3 nucleotide sequence: TGTGCCAGCAGCCAGGGGAATAGGGGGCCGAGAGAGACCCAGTACTTC. This encodes CASSQGNRGPRETQYF. The chain combines TRBV4-2 with TRBJ2-5; the match to TRBD1 covers 7 bases. J gave up 4 bases and V 3 bases, and 11 bases lay outside the gene matches. Per the germline V gene, CDR1 is LGHNA and CDR2 is YNFKEQ. The CDR3 contains 16 residues.

This clone appeared a single time. The V call is TRBV5-4, the J call TRBJ2-7, with 7 bases that match TRBD1. This CDR3 comprises 14 residues. The ends lost 0 bases at V and 4 bases at J; junction bases unmatched: 4. In germline, CDR1 is SGHNT, CDR2 YYREEE (reference sequence). The CDR3 loop is CASSLGQGRYEQYF. As DNA, the CDR3 is TGTGCCAGCAGCTTGGGACAGGGTAGGTACGAGCAGTACTTC. Together with reference TRBV5-4 and TRBJ2-7, the CDR3 gives the full variable domain: ETGVTQSPTHLIKTRGQQVTLRCSSQSGHNTVSWYQQALGQGPQFIFQYYREEENGRGNFPPRFSGLQFPNYSSELNVNALELDDSALYLCASSLGQGRYEQYFGPGTRLTVT.

The sample holds one count of this clone. The V and J genes are TRBV7-8 and TRBJ1-2; D might be TRBD1 (5 bases). Per germline, CDR1 SGHVS and CDR2 FQNEAQ. Trimming shortened V by 5 bases and J by 1 base, and 11 bases separated the two germline ends. The CDR3 is 14 residues long. CDR3 sequence reads: CASSEGRNNYGYTF. CDR3 nucleotide sequence: TGTGCCAGCAGCGAGGGACGTAATAACTATGGCTACACCTTC.

This clone was recorded once. CDR3 sequence: CASSLEAQGWSNEKLFF. In DNA, the CDR3 is TGCGCCAGCAGCTTGGAAGCGCAGGGGTGGAGTAATGAAAAACTGTTTTTT. The rearrangement uses TRBV5-1 and TRBJ1-4; D possibly corresponds to TRBD1 (6 bases). Trimming cost V 0 bases and J 4 bases, with 16 bases left between them. Germline CDR1 is SGHRS and CDR2 is YFSETQ. This CDR3 has 17 amino acids. Looking up the rest from reference TRBV5-1 and TRBJ1-4 gives the full variable domain: KAGVTQTPRYLIKTRGQQVTLSCSPISGHRSVSWYQQTPGQGLQFLFEYFSETQRNKGNFPGRFSGRQFSNSRSEMNVSTLELGDSALYLCASSLEAQGWSNEKLFFGSGTQLSVL.

V and J are TRBV5-6 and TRBJ1-1; D call uncertain. Looked up from germline, CDR1 is SGHDT and CDR2 is YYEEEE. The CDR3 is 15 residues long. The V end lost 1 base, the J end lost 5 bases, and 15 bases lay between the germline ends. The CDR3 sequence: CASSLWRMGKTEAFF. CDR3 nucleotide sequence: TGTGCCAGCAGCTTGTGGCGGATGGGGAAGACTGAAGCTTTCTTT.

The chain carries TRBV15 and TRBJ1-3, with D possibly TRBD1 on 5 matching bases. The CDR3 runs to 14 residues. Trimming cost V 9 bases and J 3 bases, with 15 bases left between them. The germline V gene encodes CDR1 LNHNV and CDR2 YYDKDF (reference sequence). The CDR3 region is CATYTDQGGNTIYF. In DNA, the CDR3 is TGTGCCACTTATACGGATCAGGGTGGAAACACCATATATTTT. The full variable domain, rest sourced from reference TRBV15 and TRBJ1-3, is DAMVIQNPRYQVTQFGKPVTLSCSQTLNHNVMYWYQQKSSQAPKLLFHYYDKDFNNEADTPDNFQSRRPNTSFCFLDIRSPGLGDTAMYLCATYTDQGGNTIYFGEGSWLTVV.

The rearrangement joins TRBV28 to TRBJ1-4; 8 positions match TRBD1. After removal of 6 bases from V and 7 bases from J, the junction contained 7 bases not matched to a gene. The length of the CDR3 is 14 residues. CDR1 MDHEN and CDR2 SYDVKM come from the germline V gene. CDR3 in amino acids: CASRTQGAFEKLFF. The CDR3 nucleotides read TGTGCCAGCAGGACCCAGGGGGCTTTTGAAAAACTGTTTTTT.

This chain connects TRBV9 to TRBJ2-3; 9 nucleotides agree with TRBD1. The CDR3 sequence is 15 residues long. Looked up from germline, CDR1 is SGDLS and CDR2 is YYNGEE. V shed 3 bases and J 3 bases; nucleotides not matched to a gene: 5. CDR3 DNA sequence: TGTGCCAGCAGCGCTTGGACAGGGGTTACAGATACGCAGTATTTT. Translating gives CASSAWTGVTDTQYF.

This sequence joins TRBV11-2 and TRBJ2-3; TRBD2 is a possible D gene (6 bases). The V and J ends lost 0 bases and 6 bases respectively, with 13 bases between them. Germline CDR1 is SGHAT and CDR2 is FQNNGV. CDR3 size: 15 residues. The CDR3 DNA reads TGTGCCAGCAGCTTAGAAGGAAGAAGCGGGGATACGCAGTATTTT. Protein sequence: CASSLEGRSGDTQYF.

The gene calls are TRBV6-5 and TRBJ2-3, with D possibly TRBD2 on 6 matching bases. Per germline, CDR1 MNHEY and CDR2 SVGAGI. Trimming cost V 0 bases and J 6 bases, with 13 bases left between them. The length of the CDR3 is 15 residues. The DNA for the CDR3 is TGTGCCAGCAGTTACTCTGCGGGGATTCAGGATACGCAGTATTTT. Translating it yields CASSYSAGIQDTQYF.

The CDR3 region has the DNA TGTGCCAGCAGTGAATTCGGCGGCAATCAGCCCCAGCATTTT. It specifies CASSEFGGNQPQHF. The chain carries TRBV25-1 and TRBJ1-5, with unresolved D. The CDR3 loop spans 14 amino acids. Germline values: CDR1 MGHDK, CDR2 SYGVNS. With 1 base removed from V and 2 bases from J, the gap between germline ends came to 6 bases. Using reference TRBV25-1 and TRBJ1-5 for the parts outside the CDR3, the full variable domain is EADIYQTPRYLVIGTGKKITLECSQTMGHDKMYWYQQDPGMELHLIHYSYGVNSTEKGDLSSESTVSRIRTEHFPLTLESARPSHTSQYLCASSEFGGNQPQHFGDGTRLSIL.